These 8 T cell receptor beta chains came from one sample sequenced in a study of CD8 T cells in ankylosing spondylitis. TCRdb fed the 5' RACE reads into MiXCR, producing one record per CDR3 protein. The sample lists 350,000 or so distinct CDR3 sequences; around a tenth were seen once. The sequenced sample was blood, either unsorted or a sorted T cell fraction (not recorded which). The receptors stem from a female donor with ankylosing spondylitis or in good health (not recorded which).

This clonotype was detected ten times or more. The chain links TRBV7-9 to TRBJ2-3; D gene uncertain. Trimming shortened V by 1 base and J by 5 bases, and 13 bases separated the two germline ends. The CDR3 length is 15 residues. In germline, CDR1 is SEHNR, CDR2 FQNEAQ (reference sequence). This CDR3 reads CASSLEGRSGDTQYF. CDR3 in DNA: TGTGCCAGCAGCTTAGAAGGCAGGTCAGGAGATACGCAGTATTTT.

The chain uses TRBV19 and TRBJ2-7; possible D gene TRBD1, 6 bases. The germline V and J ends were trimmed by 9 bases and 3 bases, with 18 bases remaining between them. The CDR3 is 14 residues long. Germline CDR1 LNHDA, CDR2 SQIVND (reference sequence). In DNA, the CDR3 is TGTGCCAGGCCTTGGGACACCTTATTCTACGAGCAGTACTTC. Its protein product is CARPWDTLFYEQYF.

This chain uses TRBV29-1 with TRBJ2-7, with D tentatively TRBD1 (5 bases). Germline V CDR1 and CDR2: SQVTM, ANQGSEA. The V end lost 6 bases, the J end lost 2 bases, and 17 bases lay between the germline ends. CDR3 length equals 14 residues. The CDR3 reads CSVETPSGTYEQYF. Here the CDR3 DNA reads TGCAGCGTGGAGACACCCTCAGGGACCTACGAGCAGTACTTC.

The table lists this clonotype with many counts. The V call is TRBV9, the J call TRBJ2-2; a possible D gene is TRBD2 (5 bases). The CDR3 loop spans 15 amino acids. Trimming cost V 3 bases and J 4 bases, with 13 bases left between them. Germline-derived CDR1 and CDR2 are SGDLS and YYNGEE. The CDR3 loop reads CASSASLARTGELFF. CDR3 bases: TGTGCCAGCAGCGCTTCGCTAGCTCGCACCGGGGAGCTGTTTTTT. The full variable domain, its missing parts supplied by reference TRBV9 and TRBJ2-2, is DSGVTQTPKHLITATGQRVTLRCSPRSGDLSVYWYQQSLDQGLQFLIQYYNGEERAKGNILERFSAQQFPDLHSELNLSSLELGDSALYFCASSASLARTGELFFGEGSRLTVL.

This clonotype was observed at least ten times. The V gene is TRBV15, the J gene TRBJ1-1; D is uncertain. Germline V lookup: CDR1 LNHNV, CDR2 YYDKDF (reference sequence). The V end lost 0 bases, the J end lost 6 bases, and 11 bases lay between the germline ends. This CDR3 region has 14 residues. CDR3 nucleotides: TGTGCCACCAGCAGAGATCGTAGTTGGGCTGAAGCTTTCTTT. Its translation: CATSRDRSWAEAFF.

This clonotype was seen only a few times. The V gene is TRBV7-6, the J gene TRBJ2-7; TRBD1 matches 7 bases. V shed 5 bases and J 2 bases; nucleotides not matched to a gene: 6. The CDR3 has 14 residues. Germline V gene data show CDR1 as SGHVS and CDR2 as FNYEAQ. CDR3 nucleotides: TGTGCCAGCAGCCAAAGACAGGGCGCCTACGAGCAGTACTTC. Translation: CASSQRQGAYEQYF.

The CDR3 region has the DNA TGCGCCAGCAGCCCGCGGGGGCTAGCGGGATTTGCCGGGGAGCTGTTTTTT. This encodes CASSPRGLAGFAGELFF. The gene calls are TRBV5-1 and TRBJ2-2, with TRBD2 identical over 9 bases. V shed 4 bases, J shed 6 bases, and the junction held 13 bases outside the gene matches. The germline gives CDR1 SGHRS, CDR2 YFSETQ. The CDR3 extends over 17 amino acids.

This clonotype was seen repeatedly, ten times or more. The chain joins TRBV5-1 to TRBJ2-1; D unresolved. The CDR3 totals 17 residues. V was shortened by 2 bases and J by 6 bases, with 21 bases between the two germline ends. Germline loops: CDR1 SGHRS, CDR2 YFSETQ. Here the CDR3 reads CASSFGWTAQKGNEQFF. Here the CDR3 DNA reads TGCGCCAGCAGCTTTGGGTGGACGGCCCAAAAGGGCAATGAGCAGTTCTTC.